A selection of T cell receptor beta chains follows, all from one sample in a study of blood T cell repertoires in COVID-19. Data came from immunoSEQ multiplex PCR; TCRdb stores just in-frame clones and leaves some out. This repertoire shows fewer than 350,000 clones, about 90% found once; its top ten account for over 1%. Sequenced: PBMCs or T cells enriched from blood (not recorded which). The receptors were gathered from a woman in her twenties or thirties who had been exposed to COVID-19. The CDR3 runs from the conserved cysteine through the conserved F or W. The order of the fields is CDR3 DNA, CDR3 protein, D gene, clone size, CDR3 length, V gene, J gene. The D gene is left open where the match is weak. A row's size may be missing; if present it is once, few, many or a size class.

CDR3 DNA: TGTGCCAGCAGTTTATCGCCCGGAGCAGGGGGCACTAACTATGGCTACACCTTC; CDR3 protein: CASSLSPGAGGTNYGYTF; D gene: TRBD1; clone size: .; CDR3 length: 18; V gene: TRBV28; J gene: TRBJ1-2
CDR3 DNA: TGTGCCAGCAGTTTATTTCAGGGGGCGGGCTATGGCTACACCTTC; CDR3 protein: CASSLFQGAGYGYTF; D gene: TRBD1; clone size: .; CDR3 length: 15; V gene: TRBV28; J gene: TRBJ1-2
CDR3 DNA: TGTGCCAGCAGATCAGGGGACCTCAATCAGCCCCAGCATTTT; CDR3 protein: CASRSGDLNQPQHF; D gene: .; clone size: once; CDR3 length: 14; V gene: TRBV28; J gene: TRBJ1-5
CDR3 DNA: TGCGCCAGCAGCTTGGATGGGGTAGGGGGTAATCAGCCCCAGCATTTT; CDR3 protein: CASSLDGVGGNQPQHF; D gene: .; clone size: .; CDR3 length: 16; V gene: TRBV5-1; J gene: TRBJ1-5
CDR3 DNA: TGTGCCAGCAGCCAAGGGCCTTACACTGAAGCTTTCTTT; CDR3 protein: CASSQGPYTEAFF; D gene: .; clone size: .; CDR3 length: 13; V gene: TRBV3-1/TRBV3-2; J gene: TRBJ1-1
CDR3 DNA: TGTGCCAGCAGCTTCTACAACGGGAGGGTAGAGACCCAGTACTTC; CDR3 protein: CASSFYNGRVETQYF; D gene: TRBD2; clone size: .; CDR3 length: 15; V gene: TRBV7-6; J gene: TRBJ2-5
CDR3 DNA: TGTGCCAGCAGCCAAGGTCCCGAGGCAGTCGTTTACGAGCAGTACTTC; CDR3 protein: CASSQGPEAVVYEQYF; D gene: .; clone size: .; CDR3 length: 16; V gene: TRBV3-1/TRBV3-2; J gene: TRBJ2-7
CDR3 DNA: TGTGCCAGTAGGGCTAGCCCCTACGAGCAGTACTTC; CDR3 protein: CASRASPYEQYF; D gene: .; clone size: .; CDR3 length: 12; V gene: TRBV19; J gene: TRBJ2-7
CDR3 DNA: TGTGCCAGTAGTCCACGACCGCAGCGGGAGGGTTGGGAGCAGTACTTC; CDR3 protein: CASSPRPQREGWEQYF; D gene: TRBD2; clone size: .; CDR3 length: 16; V gene: TRBV19; J gene: TRBJ2-7
CDR3 DNA: TGTGCCAGCAGCGCCCGACAGGGTCGGACAGATACGCAGTATTTT; CDR3 protein: CASSARQGRTDTQYF; D gene: TRBD1; clone size: .; CDR3 length: 15; V gene: TRBV9; J gene: TRBJ2-3
CDR3 DNA: TGTGCCAGCAGCGTAGATCCGCGCCCGAACACTGAAGCTTTCTTT; CDR3 protein: CASSVDPRPNTEAFF; D gene: .; clone size: once; CDR3 length: 15; V gene: TRBV9; J gene: TRBJ1-1
CDR3 DNA: TGTGCCAGCAGCGCCAGGGGGGGGACAGGGGTTTTTCAGCCCCAGCATTTT; CDR3 protein: CASSARGGTGVFQPQHF; D gene: TRBD1; clone size: .; CDR3 length: 17; V gene: TRBV11-2; J gene: TRBJ1-5
CDR3 DNA: TGTGCCAGCAGTCGACTAGCGGGAATCTACAATGAGCAGTTCTTC; CDR3 protein: CASSRLAGIYNEQFF; D gene: TRBD2; clone size: .; CDR3 length: 15; V gene: TRBV7-3; J gene: TRBJ2-1
CDR3 DNA: TGTGCCACCAGTGAAGGAGGACAGGGCTCTCAGTATTTT; CDR3 protein: CATSEGGQGSQYF; D gene: TRBD1; clone size: .; CDR3 length: 13; V gene: TRBV24-1; J gene: TRBJ2-3
CDR3 DNA: TGTGCCAGCAGCTTGGGGGCCCGCAATGAGCAGTTCTTC; CDR3 protein: CASSLGARNEQFF; D gene: .; clone size: .; CDR3 length: 13; V gene: TRBV5-4; J gene: TRBJ2-1
CDR3 DNA: TGTGCCAGCAGCCACAGACAGGGGGGAGGTGAGACCCAGTACTTC; CDR3 protein: CASSHRQGGGETQYF; D gene: TRBD1; clone size: .; CDR3 length: 15; V gene: TRBV3-1/TRBV3-2; J gene: TRBJ2-5
CDR3 DNA: TGTGCCAGCAGTAAACGGGACAGGGGTAACTACGAGCAGTACTTC; CDR3 protein: CASSKRDRGNYEQYF; D gene: TRBD1; clone size: .; CDR3 length: 15; V gene: TRBV28; J gene: TRBJ2-7
CDR3 DNA: TGCGCCAGCAGTCAGCGGGCCTTCTCTGGAAACACCATATATTTT; CDR3 protein: CASSQRAFSGNTIYF; D gene: .; clone size: .; CDR3 length: 15; V gene: TRBV23-1; J gene: TRBJ1-3
CDR3 DNA: TGCAGCGTTGTCGCACGAGGGACAGGAGGTGAGCAGTTCTTC; CDR3 protein: CSVVARGTGGEQFF; D gene: TRBD1; clone size: once; CDR3 length: 14; V gene: TRBV29-1; J gene: TRBJ2-1
CDR3 DNA: TGTGCCAGCAGCTCCCACAGGGGGCTAGACTATGGCTACACCTTC; CDR3 protein: CASSSHRGLDYGYTF; D gene: TRBD1; clone size: .; CDR3 length: 15; V gene: TRBV11-2; J gene: TRBJ1-2
CDR3 DNA: TGTGCCAGCAGCTCACCGGCAGGTTCCCCCTACGAGCAGTACTTC; CDR3 protein: CASSSPAGSPYEQYF; D gene: .; clone size: .; CDR3 length: 15; V gene: TRBV11-2; J gene: TRBJ2-7
CDR3 DNA: TGTGCCAGCAGATTGACTAGGGTGAACACCGGGGAGCTGTTTTTT; CDR3 protein: CASRLTRVNTGELFF; D gene: .; clone size: .; CDR3 length: 15; V gene: TRBV6-5; J gene: TRBJ2-2
CDR3 DNA: TGTGCCAGCAGAGCCACCGGGACGAACACCGGGGAGCTGTTTTTT; CDR3 protein: CASRATGTNTGELFF; D gene: .; clone size: .; CDR3 length: 15; V gene: TRBV7-3; J gene: TRBJ2-2
CDR3 DNA: TGCGCCAGCAGCTTGTCGGGCGGGAGGTTGTATGAGCAGTTCTTC; CDR3 protein: CASSLSGGRLYEQFF; D gene: TRBD2; clone size: .; CDR3 length: 15; V gene: TRBV5-1; J gene: TRBJ2-1
CDR3 DNA: TGTGCCAGCAGTTCTAGGACTAGCGGGACCTACGAGCAGTACTTC; CDR3 protein: CASSSRTSGTYEQYF; D gene: TRBD2; clone size: .; CDR3 length: 15; V gene: TRBV6-5; J gene: TRBJ2-7
CDR3 DNA: TGTGCCAGCAGTTATGCAGGTCAGGCCTACGAGCAGTACTTC; CDR3 protein: CASSYAGQAYEQYF; D gene: .; clone size: .; CDR3 length: 14; V gene: TRBV27; J gene: TRBJ2-7
CDR3 DNA: TGTGCTAGTGGTTTGGTAGAGGGCTATGGATACGAGCAGTACTTC; CDR3 protein: CASGLVEGYGYEQYF; D gene: .; clone size: .; CDR3 length: 15; V gene: TRBV12-5; J gene: TRBJ2-7
CDR3 DNA: TGTGCCAGCAGCCCGCTAGCGGGAGGGCCAGAGACCCAGTACTTC; CDR3 protein: CASSPLAGGPETQYF; D gene: TRBD2; clone size: once; CDR3 length: 15; V gene: TRBV7-6; J gene: TRBJ2-5
CDR3 DNA: TGTGCCAGTAGTATAGTACCGGACAGAAAGGAATCACCCCTCCACTTT; CDR3 protein: CASSIVPDRKESPLHF; D gene: .; clone size: .; CDR3 length: 16; V gene: TRBV19; J gene: TRBJ1-6
CDR3 DNA: TGCGCCAGCAGCTATCCCGAGAGCTACGAGCAGTACTTC; CDR3 protein: CASSYPESYEQYF; D gene: .; clone size: .; CDR3 length: 13; V gene: TRBV5-1; J gene: TRBJ2-7
CDR3 DNA: TGTGCCAGCAGCCCCCCGGGACTAGCGGGAGGATTAGATACGCAGTATTTT; CDR3 protein: CASSPPGLAGGLDTQYF; D gene: TRBD2; clone size: .; CDR3 length: 17; V gene: TRBV7-3; J gene: TRBJ2-3
CDR3 DNA: TGTGCCAGCAGCCATACAAGGGGGGGTCCCGGGGGTCAGCCCCAGCATTTT; CDR3 protein: CASSHTRGGPGGQPQHF; D gene: .; clone size: .; CDR3 length: 17; V gene: TRBV4-2; J gene: TRBJ1-5